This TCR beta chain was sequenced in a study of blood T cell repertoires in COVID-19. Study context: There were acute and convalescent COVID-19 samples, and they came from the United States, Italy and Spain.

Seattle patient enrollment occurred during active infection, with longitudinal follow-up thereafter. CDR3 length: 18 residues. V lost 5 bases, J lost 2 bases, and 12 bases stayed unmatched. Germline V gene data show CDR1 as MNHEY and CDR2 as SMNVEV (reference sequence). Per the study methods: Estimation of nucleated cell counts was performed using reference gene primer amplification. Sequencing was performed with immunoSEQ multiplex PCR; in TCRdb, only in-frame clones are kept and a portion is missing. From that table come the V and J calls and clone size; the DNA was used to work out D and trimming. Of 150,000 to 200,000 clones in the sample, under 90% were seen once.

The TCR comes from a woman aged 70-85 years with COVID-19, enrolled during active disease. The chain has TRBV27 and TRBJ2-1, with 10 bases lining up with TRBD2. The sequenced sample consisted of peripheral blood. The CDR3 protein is CASSQKYRSGGAYNEQFF. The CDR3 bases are TGTGCCAGCAGTCAAAAGTATCGGAGCGGGGGGGCCTACAATGAGCAGTTCTTC.